This T cell receptor beta chain was recovered during a study of T cells in Graves' hyperthyroidism and ophthalmopathy. As for the study in general: At initial diagnosis, before any treatment had begun, peripheral blood was obtained.

Clinical symptoms, serum thyroxine, TRAb, thyroid ultrasound and orbital computed tomography established diagnosis. Around 10 ml fresh peripheral blood yielded the PBMCs. The germline CDR1 and CDR2 sequences are SGHVS and FQNEAQ. This CDR3 is 14 amino acids long. V gave up 5 bases and J gave up 3 bases, with 10 bases separating them. Broader study findings: By a 13 V-J model, ophthalmopathy was set apart from stable hyperthyroidism.

This clonotype was observed a handful of times. Its cognate antigen is unknown. RNA transcripts served as the template for amplifying TCR beta CDR3 regions. A first-round RT-PCR of the TCR CDR3 used the HTBI primer set. TCRdb independently ran MiXCR on the multiplex PCR reads; one entry per CDR3 protein. The data contain around 530,000 distinct CDR3 sequences, roughly 18% of them singletons. The V and J genes are TRBV7-8 and TRBJ1-4; D might be TRBD1 (6 bases). Source material: blood. This TCR was recovered from a woman aged 18-29 years with Graves' ophthalmopathy. The CDR3 region is CASSLDRANEKLFF. DNA of the CDR3: TGTGCCAGCAGCCTGGACAGAGCTAATGAAAAACTGTTTTTT. The full variable domain, in which reference TRBV7-8 and TRBJ1-4 provide the parts outside the CDR3, is GAGVSQSPRYKVAKRGQDVALRCDPISGHVSLFWYQQALGQGPEFLTYFQNEAQLDKSGLPSDRFFAERPEGSVSTLKIQRTQQEDSAVYLCASSLDRANEKLFFGSGTQLSVL.